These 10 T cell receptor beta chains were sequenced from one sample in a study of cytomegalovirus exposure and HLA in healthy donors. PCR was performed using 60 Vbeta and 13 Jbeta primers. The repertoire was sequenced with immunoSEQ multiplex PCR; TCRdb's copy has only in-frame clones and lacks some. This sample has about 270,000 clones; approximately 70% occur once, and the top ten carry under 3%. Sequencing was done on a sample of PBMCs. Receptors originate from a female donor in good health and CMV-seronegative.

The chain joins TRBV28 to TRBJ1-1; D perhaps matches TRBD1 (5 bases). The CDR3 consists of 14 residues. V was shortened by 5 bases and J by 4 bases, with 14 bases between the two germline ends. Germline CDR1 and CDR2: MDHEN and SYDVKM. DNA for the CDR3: TGTGCCAGCAGTCCACCCCTCAGGGCCACTGAAGCTTTCTTT. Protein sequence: CASSPPLRATEAFF.

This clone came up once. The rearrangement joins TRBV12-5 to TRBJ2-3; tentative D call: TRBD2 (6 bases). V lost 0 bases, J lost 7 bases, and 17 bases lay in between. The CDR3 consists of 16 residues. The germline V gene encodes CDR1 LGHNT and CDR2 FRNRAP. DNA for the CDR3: TGTGCTAGTGGTTTGGTAGGACTACCGGAGGGGTATACGCAGTATTTT. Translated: CASGLVGLPEGYTQYF.

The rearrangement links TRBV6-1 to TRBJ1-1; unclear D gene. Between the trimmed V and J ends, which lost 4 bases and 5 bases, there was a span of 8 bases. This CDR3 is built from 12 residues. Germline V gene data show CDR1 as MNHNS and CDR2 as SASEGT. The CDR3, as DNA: TGTGCCAGCAGTGTGGGCAGGACTGAAGCTTTCTTT. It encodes CASSVGRTEAFF.

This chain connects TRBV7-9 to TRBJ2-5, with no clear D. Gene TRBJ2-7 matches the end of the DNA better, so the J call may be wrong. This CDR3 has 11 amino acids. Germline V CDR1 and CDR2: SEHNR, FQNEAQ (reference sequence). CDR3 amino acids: CATTLNYEQYF. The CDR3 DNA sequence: TGTGCCACTACGCTAAACTACGAGCAGTACTTC.

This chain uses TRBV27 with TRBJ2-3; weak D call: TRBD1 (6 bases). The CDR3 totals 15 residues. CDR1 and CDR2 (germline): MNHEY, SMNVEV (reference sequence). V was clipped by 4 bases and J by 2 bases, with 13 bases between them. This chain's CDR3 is CASSSQDRLTDTQYF. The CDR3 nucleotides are TGTGCCAGCAGTTCCCAGGACAGACTCACAGATACGCAGTATTTT.

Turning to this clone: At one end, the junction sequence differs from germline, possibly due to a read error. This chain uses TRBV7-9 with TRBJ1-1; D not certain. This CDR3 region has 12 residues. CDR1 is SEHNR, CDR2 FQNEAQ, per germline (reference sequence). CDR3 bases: TGTTCCAGCAGCTTAAACTTGCGTGAAGCTTTCTTT. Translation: CSSSLNLREAFF.

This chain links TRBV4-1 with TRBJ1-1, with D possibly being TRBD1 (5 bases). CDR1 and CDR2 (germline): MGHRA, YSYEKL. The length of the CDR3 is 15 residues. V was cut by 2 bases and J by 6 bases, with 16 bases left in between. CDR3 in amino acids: CASSQIIPGYAEAFF. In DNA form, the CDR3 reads TGCGCCAGCAGCCAAATCATCCCAGGGTACGCTGAAGCTTTCTTT.

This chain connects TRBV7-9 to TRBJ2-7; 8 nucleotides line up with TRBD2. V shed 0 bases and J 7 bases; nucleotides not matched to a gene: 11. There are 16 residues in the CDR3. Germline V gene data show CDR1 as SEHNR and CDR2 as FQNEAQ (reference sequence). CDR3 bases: TGTGCCAGCAGCTTAGCCCCGGGACTAGGTTCGGGAGAGCAGTACTTC. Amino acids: CASSLAPGLGSGEQYF. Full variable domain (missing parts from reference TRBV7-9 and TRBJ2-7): DTGVSQNPRHKITKRGQNVTFRCDPISEHNRLYWYRQTLGQGPEFLTYFQNEAQLEKSRLLSDRFSAERPKGSFSTLEIQRTEQGDSAMYLCASSLAPGLGSGEQYFGPGTRLTVT.

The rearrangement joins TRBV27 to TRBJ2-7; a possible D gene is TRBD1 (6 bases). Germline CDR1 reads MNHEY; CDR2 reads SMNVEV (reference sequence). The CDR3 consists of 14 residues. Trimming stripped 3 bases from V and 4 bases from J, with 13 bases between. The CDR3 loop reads CASSFGGWGYEQYF. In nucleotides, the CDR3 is TGTGCCAGCAGTTTTGGGGGCTGGGGGTACGAGCAGTACTTC.

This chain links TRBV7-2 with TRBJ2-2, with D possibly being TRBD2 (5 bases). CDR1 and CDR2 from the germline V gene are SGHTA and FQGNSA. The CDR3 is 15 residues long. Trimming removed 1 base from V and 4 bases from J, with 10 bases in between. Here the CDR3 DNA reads TGTGCCAGCAGCTTAGTTACGGGAACCACCGGGGAGCTGTTTTTT. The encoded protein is CASSLVTGTTGELFF.